A single sample is the source of the 32 T cell receptor beta chains below, sequenced in a study of spatial heterogeneity in lung cancer (dated by TCRdb to about 2019). Libraries were constructed by 5' RACE. The instrument was a NextSeq 500. Using fastp trimming at Q25 and MiXCR clonotype assembly, TCRdb reanalyzed the public sequencing data and kept in-frame beta chains. Rows are unified per CDR3 protein, each entry keeping the most common DNA and genes. The sample includes 100,000 to 110,000 distinct CDR3 sequences, with around 4.8% observed a single time. Approximately 21% of the sample rests with the top ten. These TCRs' antigens remain unknown. Study-wide findings and limitations: The number of expanded intratumoral alpha and beta TCRs correlated with the tumor nonsynonymous mutation count.

The time point tag for this specimen amounts to: sample taken at primary tumor resection. The sample here was lung tumor tissue, taken at surgery. All receptors derive from a male donor with early-stage non-small cell lung cancer.

This clonotype was picked up many times. The chain joins TRBV4-1 to TRBJ1-4; D not certain. CDR3 length: 15 amino acids. Trimming removed 5 bases at V and 6 bases at J, with 16 bases between. The germline gives CDR1 MGHRA, CDR2 YSYEKL. The CDR3 spells CASSGRSRGDEKLFF. In DNA form, the CDR3 reads TGCGCCAGCAGCGGACGGTCCCGCGGGGATGAAAAACTGTTTTTT.

This clonotype has ten or more counts. The chain links TRBV7-9 to TRBJ2-1; D is perhaps TRBD1 (5 bases). The CDR3 is 14 amino acids. Per the germline V gene, CDR1 is SEHNR and CDR2 is FQNEAQ (reference sequence). Trimming left V 0 bases short and J 6 bases short, with 9 bases between. The CDR3 DNA is TGTGCCAGCAGCTTAGCGCTGCAGGGCAATGAGCAGTTCTTC. Translation: CASSLALQGNEQFF.

This clonotype was picked up many times. This chain joins TRBV11-2 and TRBJ1-5; the D is unclear. CDR3 length: 13 amino acids. Germline CDR1 and CDR2: SGHAT and FQNNGV. Trimming took off 0 bases at V and 7 bases at J, with 7 bases between the two ends. Written as DNA, the CDR3 is TGTGCCAGCAGCTTAGAACCCGGGCAGCCCCAGCATTTT. It yields the protein CASSLEPGQPQHF.

The sample holds a few counts of this clonotype. The rearrangement uses TRBV20-1 and TRBJ2-1; 9 nucleotides agree with TRBD2. Germline-derived CDR1 and CDR2 are DFQATT and SNEGSKA (reference sequence). This CDR3 region has 20 residues. V was pared by 4 bases and J by 0 bases, with 19 bases of the junction left unmatched. The CDR3 region is CSAIVWVGTSTSSSYNEQFF. The DNA of the CDR3 is TGCAGTGCTATCGTCTGGGTAGGGACTAGCACTTCCAGCTCCTACAATGAGCAGTTCTTC.

At least ten counts were recorded for this clonotype. The chain has TRBV5-4 and TRBJ2-3, with 11 bases aligning to TRBD2. V was pared by 1 base and J by 3 bases, with 1 base of the junction left unmatched. Germline V lookup: CDR1 SGHNT, CDR2 YYREEE (reference sequence). CDR3 length: 15 residues. This CDR3 is CASSLSSGRTDTQYF. The CDR3 DNA is TGTGCCAGCAGCTTGTCTAGCGGGAGGACAGATACGCAGTATTTT.

This clonotype has ten or more counts. The J gene is TRBJ2-7, the V gene TRBV6-6; TRBD1 matches 10 bases. Germline V gene lookup returns CDR1 MNHNY and CDR2 SVGAGI (reference sequence). The CDR3 loop spans 14 amino acids. V lost 7 bases, J lost 2 bases, and 5 bases stayed unmatched. The CDR3 DNA follows: TGTGCCAGCACCGCCGGGACAGGGGCCTACGAGCAGTACTTC. Protein product: CASTAGTGAYEQYF.

This clonotype appeared many times. The J gene is TRBJ2-1, the V gene TRBV11-2; D may correspond to TRBD1 or TRBD2 (5 bases each). The germline CDR1 and CDR2 sequences are SGHAT and FQNNGV. V lost 5 bases, J lost 5 bases, and 13 bases lay in between. CDR3 length: 14 residues. The CDR3 is CASSPRDHNNEQFF. The CDR3 DNA follows: TGTGCCAGCAGCCCCCGGGACCATAACAATGAGCAGTTCTTC.

At least ten counts were recorded for this clonotype. The chain joins TRBV5-1 to TRBJ2-7; no firm D call. The CDR3 runs 12 residues. The V and J ends lost 4 bases and 6 bases respectively, with 11 bases between them. Per the germline V gene, CDR1 is SGHRS and CDR2 is YFSETQ. The DNA of the CDR3 is TGCGCCAGCAGCCCCGCCGGTTTCGAGCAGTACTTC. Amino acids: CASSPAGFEQYF. The full variable domain, in which reference TRBV5-1 and TRBJ2-7 provide the parts outside the CDR3, is KAGVTQTPRYLIKTRGQQVTLSCSPISGHRSVSWYQQTPGQGLQFLFEYFSETQRNKGNFPGRFSGRQFSNSRSEMNVSTLELGDSALYLCASSPAGFEQYFGPGTRLTVT.

This clonotype occurred a few times. The chain joins TRBV6-5 to TRBJ2-7; 9 nucleotides align to TRBD2. Germline loops: CDR1 MNHEY, CDR2 SVGAGI. CDR3 length equals 16 residues. The J segment lost 3 bases and the V segment lost 4 bases, leaving 10 bases of the junction unmatched. Written as DNA, the CDR3 is TGTGCCAGCAGTTCACTAGCGGGTGGGTCCAGCTACGAGCAGTACTTC. This encodes CASSSLAGGSSYEQYF.

This clonotype was detected many times. The chain is built from TRBV18 and TRBJ1-5; D unclear. Germline CDR1 KGHSH, CDR2 LQKENI. The CDR3 length is 15 residues. V lost 6 bases and J lost 6, with 18 bases in between. CDR3 sequence (DNA): TGTGCCAGCTCCAAAGGACTTGGGATAGGTCAGCCCCAGCATTTT. Translating gives CASSKGLGIGQPQHF. Complete variable domain (other parts from reference TRBV18 and TRBJ1-5): NAGVMQNPRHLVRRRGQEARLRCSPMKGHSHVYWYRQLPEEGLKFMVYLQKENIIDESGMPKERFSAEFPKEGPSILRIQQVVRGDSAAYFCASSKGLGIGQPQHFGDGTRLSIL.

This clonotype was picked up many times. V and J are TRBV12-3 or TRBV12-4 and TRBJ2-1, with D unresolved. The CDR3 sequence is 11 residues long. Trimming shortened V by 4 bases and J by 12 bases, and 10 bases separated the two germline ends. This chain's CDR3 is CASSSGDGQFF. The CDR3 DNA reads TGTGCCAGCAGTTCCGGCGACGGGCAGTTCTTC.

The sample holds many counts of this clonotype. The chain uses TRBV5-1 and TRBJ1-1, with D possibly TRBD1 on 5 matching bases. Germline loops: CDR1 SGHRS, CDR2 YFSETQ. V dropped 4 bases and J dropped 9 bases, with 19 bases sitting between them. The CDR3 runs 14 residues. The CDR3 region has the DNA TGCGCCAGCAGCAGAGGGACTCCCGATGACCAAGCTTTCTTT. Its protein product is CASSRGTPDDQAFF.

Only a few counts were recorded for this clonotype. This chain links TRBV20-1 with TRBJ2-7; D gene unclear. The CDR3 is 13 residues long. Germline-derived CDR1 and CDR2 are DFQATT and SNEGSKA (reference sequence). The V end was cut by 1 base, the J end by 3 bases, with 10 bases between. The CDR3 reads CSARASASYEQYF. CDR3 sequence (DNA): TGCAGTGCTAGAGCCTCCGCCAGCTACGAGCAGTACTTC.

This clonotype was recorded many times. J is TRBJ2-5 and V is TRBV7-6; either TRBD1 or TRBD2 may fit D (5 bases each). Germline CDR1 and CDR2: SGHVS and FNYEAQ. V was cut by 3 bases and J by 5 bases, with 13 bases left in between. This CDR3 has 14 residues. The CDR3 is CASSLGDGRETQYF. CDR3 coding DNA: TGTGCCAGCAGCTTGGGGGACGGAAGGGAGACCCAGTACTTC.

The chain has TRBV10-3 and TRBJ2-7; a weak D match, TRBD1 (5 bases). The ends were cut back, 5 bases at V and 4 bases at J, with 9 bases in the middle. CDR1 is ENHRY and CDR2 is SYGVKD in the germline V gene. This CDR3 region has 12 residues. The CDR3 loop is CAISSRDYEQYF. CDR3 nucleotides: TGTGCCATCAGTTCCAGGGATTACGAGCAGTACTTC.

This clonotype ranks as medium-sized. The V call is TRBV28, the J call TRBJ2-7; 10 nucleotides align to TRBD2. The CDR3 length is 23 residues. The germline V gene encodes CDR1 MDHEN and CDR2 SYDVKM. Germline trimming cut 6 bases from V and 5 bases from J; bases unmatched to any gene: 34. The CDR3 sequence: CASRARDRSLVLASGSPRDEQYF. In nucleotides, the CDR3 is TGTGCCAGCAGGGCCCGGGACAGAAGCTTAGTTTTGGCTAGCGGGAGTCCCCGGGACGAGCAGTACTTC.

This clonotype was recorded at least ten times. The J gene is TRBJ1-2, the V gene TRBV6-5; 9 bases agree with TRBD1. This CDR3 is built from 15 residues. Germline V CDR1 and CDR2: MNHEY, SVGAGI. V shed 5 bases, J shed 4 bases, and the junction held 8 bases outside the gene matches. The CDR3 DNA follows: TGTGCCAGCAGTGCCTGGACAGGGGCCTCCTATGGCTACACCTTC. This gives the protein CASSAWTGASYGYTF.

This clonotype was found many times. V usage is TRBV5-1 and J usage is TRBJ2-7, with D maybe TRBD2 (5 bases). Per germline, CDR1 SGHRS and CDR2 YFSETQ. The CDR3 sequence is 13 residues long. V was pared by 0 bases and J by 6 bases, with 10 bases between. CDR3: CASSLGGYSEQYF. Written as DNA, the CDR3 is TGCGCCAGCAGCTTGGGAGGGTACAGCGAGCAGTACTTC.

This clonotype has a count of ten or more. V gene TRBV12-3 or TRBV12-4 combines with J gene TRBJ1-1; 7 bases agree with TRBD1. J gave up 3 bases and V 6 bases, and 7 bases lay outside the gene matches. This CDR3 contains 14 residues. This chain's CDR3 is CASRVRGRYTEAFF. CDR3 bases: TGTGCCAGCAGAGTCAGGGGGAGGTACACTGAAGCTTTCTTT.

This clonotype was seen at least ten times. The chain uses TRBV4-1 and TRBJ2-5; no clear D gene. Between the trimmed V and J ends, which lost 4 bases and 2 bases, there was a span of 8 bases. Germline V gene sequence: CDR1 MGHRA, CDR2 YSYEKL. This CDR3 contains 13 residues. CDR3 sequence: CASSRNRQETQYF. The CDR3 nucleotides are TGCGCCAGCAGCCGCAACAGACAAGAGACCCAGTACTTC.

This clonotype was seen many times. This sequence joins TRBV11-2 and TRBJ1-2; D is unresolved. CDR3 length equals 14 residues. Germline CDR1 and CDR2: SGHAT and FQNNGV. Trimming cost V 3 bases and J 3 bases, with 11 bases left between them. The CDR3 sequence is CASSLGAGDYGYTF. The DNA of the CDR3 is TGTGCCAGCAGCTTGGGCGCCGGGGACTATGGCTACACCTTC.

The rearrangement links TRBV2 to TRBJ1-6, with 9 positions matching TRBD1. The germline gives CDR1 SNHLY, CDR2 FYNNEI. V dropped 6 bases and J dropped 8; count of bases not matched to a gene: 5. There are 14 residues in the CDR3. The CDR3 DNA reads as TGTGCCAGCAGGGGGACAGGGCGGGATTCACCCCTCCACTTT. Protein: CASRGTGRDSPLHF.

This clonotype was detected only a few times. CDR3 DNA sequence: TGTGCCACCAGCAGAGATTGGGACAGGGAGGTTCAGCCCCAGCATTTT. Amino acid sequence: CATSRDWDREVQPQHF. The gene calls are TRBV15 and TRBJ1-5, with 9 bases that match TRBD1. After removal of 0 bases from V and 6 bases from J, the junction contained 6 bases not matched to a gene. The CDR3 totals 16 residues. Germline CDR1 reads LNHNV; CDR2 reads YYDKDF (reference sequence).

This clonotype was seen ten or more times. DNA of the CDR3: TGCAGCGGGGTGACTAGCGGACAAGAGACCCAGTACTTC. It yields the protein CSGVTSGQETQYF. The rearrangement uses TRBV29-1 and TRBJ2-5; 9 bases align to TRBD2. The CDR3 has 13 residues. Germline loops: CDR1 SQVTM, CDR2 ANQGSEA. Trimming removed 7 bases from V and 2 bases from J; junction bases left unmatched: 5. Combining the CDR3 with reference TRBV29-1 and TRBJ2-5 gives the whole variable domain SAVISQKPSRDICQRGTSLTIQCQVDSQVTMMFWYRQQPGQSLTLIATANQGSEATYESGFVIDKFPISRPNLTFSTLTVSNMSPEDSSIYLCSGVTSGQETQYFGPGTRLLVL.

This clonotype occurred many times. V and J are TRBV5-6 and TRBJ2-5; D uncertain. The germline V gene encodes CDR1 SGHDT and CDR2 YYEEEE. V was shortened by 4 bases and J by 4 bases, with 11 bases between the two germline ends. The length of the CDR3 is 13 residues. The CDR3 here is CASSPRVAETQYF. In DNA form, the CDR3 reads TGTGCCAGCAGCCCCAGAGTTGCAGAGACCCAGTACTTC.

The chain links TRBV6-5 to TRBJ2-6; D perhaps matches TRBD2 (6 bases). The V end lost 2 bases, the J end lost 3 bases, and 20 bases lay between the germline ends. The CDR3 spans 19 residues. Per the germline V gene, CDR1 is MNHEY and CDR2 is SVGAGI. The chain's CDR3 is CASSYGDSFAAHGANVLTF. The CDR3 DNA sequence: TGTGCCAGCAGTTACGGGGACTCCTTTGCAGCTCATGGGGCCAACGTCCTGACTTTC.

This clonotype was seen many times. The chain employs TRBV4-1 and TRBJ2-7, with D possibly called TRBD1 or TRBD2 (5 bases each). Trimming stripped 2 bases from V and 0 bases from J, with 14 bases between. The CDR3 consists of 16 residues. Per germline, CDR1 MGHRA and CDR2 YSYEKL. Here the CDR3 DNA reads TGCGCCAGCAGCCAACACCCGGGGCCCTACTCCTACGAGCAGTACTTC. This translates into CASSQHPGPYSYEQYF.

This clonotype was counted only a few times. The rearrangement links TRBV12-3 or TRBV12-4 to TRBJ2-2; 8 positions match TRBD2. The trim removed 6 bases at V and 5 bases at J, leaving 2 bases unmatched. The CDR3 has 13 residues. The CDR3 sequence: CASRLAETGELFF. The CDR3 nucleotides read TGTGCCAGCAGACTAGCGGAGACCGGGGAGCTGTTTTTT.

Worth noting for this clonotype: Since a much larger clone is just one base distant, this may be a read error. V is TRBV5-1 and J is TRBJ1-1; no clear D. Germline CDR1 and CDR2: SGHRS and YFSETQ. Deletions cut 3 bases from V and 4 bases from J, with 10 bases between. This CDR3 is 13 amino acids long. The CDR3 nucleotides read TGCGCCAGCAGCTCATCCATTGGCACTGAAGCTTTCTTT. The encoded protein is CASSSSIGTEAFF. Full variable domain (remainder filled in from reference TRBV5-1 and TRBJ1-1): KAGVTQTPRYLIKTRGQQVTLSCSPISGHRSVSWYQQTPGQGLQFLFEYFSETQRNKGNFPGRFSGRQFSNSRSEMNVSTLELGDSALYLCASSSSIGTEAFFGQGTRLTVV.

There are many counts of this clonotype. The gene calls are TRBV9 and TRBJ2-4; weak D call: TRBD2 (6 bases). V lost 0 bases and J 1 base, leaving 11 bases between the germline ends. The length of the CDR3 is 16 residues. Per germline, CDR1 SGDLS and CDR2 YYNGEE. The chain's CDR3 is CASSVGSGVAKNIQYF. The CDR3 DNA reads TGTGCCAGCAGCGTAGGATCGGGGGTGGCCAAAAACATTCAGTACTTC.

This clonotype was seen at least ten times. V gene TRBV7-9 combines with J gene TRBJ1-6; D not resolved. Germline CDR1 SEHNR, CDR2 FQNEAQ (reference sequence). V dropped 4 bases and J dropped 10 bases, with 20 bases sitting between them. This CDR3 region has 16 residues. The CDR3 here is CASSSTSGGSWSPLHF. The CDR3 coding sequence is TGTGCCAGCAGCTCCACTTCGGGAGGATCTTGGTCACCCCTCCACTTT.

This clonotype was seen at least ten times. This chain's CDR3 is CASSDRTGATDTQYF. DNA for the CDR3: TGTGCCAGCAGTGACCGTACAGGGGCCACAGATACGCAGTATTTT. The chain combines TRBV2 with TRBJ2-3; 7 bases are a match to TRBD1. Germline V gene lookup returns CDR1 SNHLY and CDR2 FYNNEI. After removal of 3 bases from V and 2 bases from J, the junction contained 5 bases not matched to a gene. The CDR3 is 15 residues long.